This TCR beta chain was identified in a study of beta chain features in type 1 diabetes. About the research overall: Healthy donors resembled patients in age, gender and cell yields. Study findings and constraints: A greater similarity of naive, central memory and Treg TCRB repertoires was seen among patients than among healthy donors.

The germline V gene has CDR1 MNHNY and CDR2 SVGAGI (reference sequence). The ends lost 8 bases at V and 4 bases at J; junction bases unmatched: 2. The CDR3 sequence is 12 residues long. The sample holds a few counts of this clone. No antigen is known for it. Isolated RNA was reverse transcribed in full, so expressed TCRB transcripts were sequenced. A few million reads were obtained on average from naive, central memory and regulatory T cell samples. Sequenced by immunoSEQ multiplex PCR; TCRdb stores in-frame clones only, minus some. Among 600,000 to 650,000 clones listed, around a sixth were seen once. Central memory, naive, regulatory and stem cell-like memory CD4+ cells were sorted by CD45RO/CCR7/CD25/CD127/CD95/CD27.

The sequencing sample was made of naive CD4+ T cells from blood. The source is a young man in good health. The genes are TRBV6-6 and TRBJ2-7; 10 nucleotides line up with TRBD1. The CDR3 DNA reads as TGTGCCAGCGGGACAGGGGTTTACGAGCAGTACTTC. Translating it yields CASGTGVYEQYF.